This T cell receptor (beta chain) was identified during a study of Graves' ophthalmopathy and Graves' hyperthyroidism. This clonotype was recorded at least ten times. This CDR3 has 12 residues. Trimming cost V 0 bases and J 4 bases, with 7 bases left between them. CDR1 and CDR2 (germline): SQVTM, ANQGSEA. TCR beta CDR3 amplification used RNA transcripts. The first round was an RT-PCR with HTBI primers, and the second round was a multiplex PCR. One entry per CDR3 protein, called by TCRdb with MiXCR from the multiplex PCR reads. The repertoire has about 390,000 distinct CDR3 sequences, roughly 15% of them found once; the top ten carry 5.5% to 8%.

The TCR comes from a woman aged 18-29 years with stable Graves' hyperthyroidism. The rearrangement links TRBV29-1 to TRBJ2-7, with a possible D match to TRBD2 (6 bases). The sample was peripheral blood. This chain's CDR3 is CSVEDGGYEQYF. CDR3 sequence (DNA): TGCAGCGTTGAAGATGGGGGGTACGAGCAGTACTTC.